The clone carrying this T cell receptor beta chain was counted a few times. Its antigen is undetermined. The data were obtained in a study of intratumoral heterogeneity in liver cancer. Study-wide context: With a median age of about 58 years, most patients were men. Study-wide results and caveats: Tumor-infiltrating lymphocytes were acknowledged as under-represented in the sampling.

V was trimmed by 1 base and J by 6 bases, leaving 12 bases between them. The germline V gene encodes CDR1 SGHVS and CDR2 FQNEAQ. The CDR3 runs to 14 residues. No macroscopic necrosis or hemorrhage was seen in sampled areas. The repertoire was sequenced with immunoSEQ multiplex PCR; TCRdb's copy has only in-frame clones and lacks some. The sample has approximately 20,000 clones, about two thirds seen once. This TCR derives from a woman in her 70s with hepatocellular carcinoma. This sequence joins TRBV7-8 and TRBJ1-1; D not resolved. This material consisted of tumor-adjacent normal tissue, taken before any cancer treatment. CDR3 coding DNA: TGTGCCAGCAGCTTAGAGTACCCCGGCGCTGAAGCTTTCTTT. Residues: CASSLEYPGAEAFF.